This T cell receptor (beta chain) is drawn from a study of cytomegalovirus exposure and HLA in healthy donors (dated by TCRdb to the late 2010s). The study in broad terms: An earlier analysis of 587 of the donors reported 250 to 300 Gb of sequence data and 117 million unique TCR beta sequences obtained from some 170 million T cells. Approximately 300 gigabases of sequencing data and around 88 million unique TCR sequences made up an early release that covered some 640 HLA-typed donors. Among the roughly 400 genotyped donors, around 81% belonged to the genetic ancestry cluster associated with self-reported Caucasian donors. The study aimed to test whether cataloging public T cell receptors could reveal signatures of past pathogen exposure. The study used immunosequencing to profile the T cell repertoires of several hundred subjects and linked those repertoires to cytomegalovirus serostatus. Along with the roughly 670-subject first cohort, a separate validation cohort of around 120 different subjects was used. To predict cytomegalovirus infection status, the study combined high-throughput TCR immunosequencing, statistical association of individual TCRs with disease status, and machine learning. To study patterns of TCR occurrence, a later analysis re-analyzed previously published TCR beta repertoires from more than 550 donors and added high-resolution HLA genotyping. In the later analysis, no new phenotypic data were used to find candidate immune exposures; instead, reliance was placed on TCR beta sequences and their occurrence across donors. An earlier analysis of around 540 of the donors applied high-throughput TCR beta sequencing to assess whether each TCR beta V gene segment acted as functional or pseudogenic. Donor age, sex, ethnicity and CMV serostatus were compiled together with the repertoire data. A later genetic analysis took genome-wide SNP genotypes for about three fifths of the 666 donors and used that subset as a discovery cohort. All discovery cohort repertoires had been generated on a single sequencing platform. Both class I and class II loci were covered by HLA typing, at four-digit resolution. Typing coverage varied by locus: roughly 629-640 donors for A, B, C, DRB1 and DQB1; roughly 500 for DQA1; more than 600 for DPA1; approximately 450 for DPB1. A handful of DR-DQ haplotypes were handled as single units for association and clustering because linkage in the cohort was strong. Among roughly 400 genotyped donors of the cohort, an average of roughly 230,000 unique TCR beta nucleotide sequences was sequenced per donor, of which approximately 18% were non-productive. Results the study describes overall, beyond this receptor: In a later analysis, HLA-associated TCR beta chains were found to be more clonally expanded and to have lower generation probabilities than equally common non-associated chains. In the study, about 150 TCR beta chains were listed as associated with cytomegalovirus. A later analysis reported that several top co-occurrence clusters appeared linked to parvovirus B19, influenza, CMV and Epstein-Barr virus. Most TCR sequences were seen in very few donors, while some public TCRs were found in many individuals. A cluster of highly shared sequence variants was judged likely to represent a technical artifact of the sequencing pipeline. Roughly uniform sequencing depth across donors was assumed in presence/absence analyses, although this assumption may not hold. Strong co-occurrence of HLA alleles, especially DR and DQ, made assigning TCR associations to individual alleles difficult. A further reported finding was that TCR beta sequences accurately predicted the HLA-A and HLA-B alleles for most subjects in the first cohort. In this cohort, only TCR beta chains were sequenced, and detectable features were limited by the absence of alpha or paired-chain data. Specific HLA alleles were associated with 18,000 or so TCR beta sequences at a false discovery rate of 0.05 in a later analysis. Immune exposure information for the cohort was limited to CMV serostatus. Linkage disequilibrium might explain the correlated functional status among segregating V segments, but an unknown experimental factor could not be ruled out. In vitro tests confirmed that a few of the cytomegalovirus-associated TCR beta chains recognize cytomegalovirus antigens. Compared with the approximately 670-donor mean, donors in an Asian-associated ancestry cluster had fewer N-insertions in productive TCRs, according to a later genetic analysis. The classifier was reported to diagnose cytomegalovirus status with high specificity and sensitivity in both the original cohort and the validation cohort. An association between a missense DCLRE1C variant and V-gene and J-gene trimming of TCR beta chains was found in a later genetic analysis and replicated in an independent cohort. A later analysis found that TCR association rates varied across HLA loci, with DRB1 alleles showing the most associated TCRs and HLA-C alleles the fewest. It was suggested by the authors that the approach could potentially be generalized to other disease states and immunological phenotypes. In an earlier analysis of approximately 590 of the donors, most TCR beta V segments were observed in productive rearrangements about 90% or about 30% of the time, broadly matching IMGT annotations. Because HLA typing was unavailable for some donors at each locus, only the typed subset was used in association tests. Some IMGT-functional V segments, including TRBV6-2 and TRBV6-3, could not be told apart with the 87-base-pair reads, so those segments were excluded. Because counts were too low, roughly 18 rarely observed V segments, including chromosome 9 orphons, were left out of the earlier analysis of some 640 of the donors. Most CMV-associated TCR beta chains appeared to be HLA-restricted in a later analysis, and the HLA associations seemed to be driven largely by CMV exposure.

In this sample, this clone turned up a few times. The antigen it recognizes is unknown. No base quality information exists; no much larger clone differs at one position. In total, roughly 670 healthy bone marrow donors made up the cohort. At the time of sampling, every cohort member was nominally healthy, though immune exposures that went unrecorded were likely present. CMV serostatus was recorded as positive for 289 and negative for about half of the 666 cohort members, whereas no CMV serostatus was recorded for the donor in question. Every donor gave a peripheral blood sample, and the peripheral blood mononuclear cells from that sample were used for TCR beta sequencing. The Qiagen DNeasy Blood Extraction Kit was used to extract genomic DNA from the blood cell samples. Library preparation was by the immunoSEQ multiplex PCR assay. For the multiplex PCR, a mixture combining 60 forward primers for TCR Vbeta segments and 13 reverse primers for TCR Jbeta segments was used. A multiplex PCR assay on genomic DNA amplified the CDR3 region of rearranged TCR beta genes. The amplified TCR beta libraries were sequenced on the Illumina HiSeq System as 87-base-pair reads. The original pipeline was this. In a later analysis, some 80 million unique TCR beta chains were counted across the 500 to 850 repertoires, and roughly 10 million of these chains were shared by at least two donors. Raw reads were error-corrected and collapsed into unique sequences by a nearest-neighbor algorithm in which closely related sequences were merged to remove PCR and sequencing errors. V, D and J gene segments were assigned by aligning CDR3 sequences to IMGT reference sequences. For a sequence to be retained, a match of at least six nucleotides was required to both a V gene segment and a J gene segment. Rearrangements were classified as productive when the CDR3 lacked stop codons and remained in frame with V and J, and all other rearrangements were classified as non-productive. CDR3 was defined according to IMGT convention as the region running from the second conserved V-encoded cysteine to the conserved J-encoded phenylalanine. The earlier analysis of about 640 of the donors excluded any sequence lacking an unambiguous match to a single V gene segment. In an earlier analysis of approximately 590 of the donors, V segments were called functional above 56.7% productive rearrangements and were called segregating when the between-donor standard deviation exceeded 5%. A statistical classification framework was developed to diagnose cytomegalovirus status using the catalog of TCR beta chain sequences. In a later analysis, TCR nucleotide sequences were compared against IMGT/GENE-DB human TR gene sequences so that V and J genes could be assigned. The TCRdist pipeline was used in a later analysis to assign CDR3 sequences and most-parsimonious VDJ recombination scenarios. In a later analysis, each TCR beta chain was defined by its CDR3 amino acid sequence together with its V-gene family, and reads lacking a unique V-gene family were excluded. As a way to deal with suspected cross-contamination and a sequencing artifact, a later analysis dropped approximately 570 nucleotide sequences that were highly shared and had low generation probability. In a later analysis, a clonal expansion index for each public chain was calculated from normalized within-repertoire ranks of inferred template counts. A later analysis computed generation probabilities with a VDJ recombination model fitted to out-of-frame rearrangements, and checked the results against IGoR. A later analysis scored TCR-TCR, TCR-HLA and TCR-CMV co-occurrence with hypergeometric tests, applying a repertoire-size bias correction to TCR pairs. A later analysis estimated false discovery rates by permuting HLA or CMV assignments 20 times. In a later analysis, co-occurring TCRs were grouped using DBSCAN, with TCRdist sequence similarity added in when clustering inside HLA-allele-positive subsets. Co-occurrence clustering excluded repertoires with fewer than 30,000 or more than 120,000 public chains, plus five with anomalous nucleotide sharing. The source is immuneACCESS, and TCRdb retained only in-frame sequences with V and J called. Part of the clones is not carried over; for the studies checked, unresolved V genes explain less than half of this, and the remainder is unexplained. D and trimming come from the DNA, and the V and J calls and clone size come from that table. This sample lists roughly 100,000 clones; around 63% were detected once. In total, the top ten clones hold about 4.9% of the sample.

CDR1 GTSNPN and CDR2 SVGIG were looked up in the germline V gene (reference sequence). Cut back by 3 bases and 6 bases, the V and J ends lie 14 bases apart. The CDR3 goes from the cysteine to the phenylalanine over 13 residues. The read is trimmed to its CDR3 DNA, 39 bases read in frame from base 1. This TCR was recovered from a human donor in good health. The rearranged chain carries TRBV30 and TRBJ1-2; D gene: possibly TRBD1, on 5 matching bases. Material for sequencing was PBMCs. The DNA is TGTGCCTGGAGAGAACAGGCTTTCAATGGCTACACCTTC. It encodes CAWREQAFNGYTF.